The 11 T cell receptor beta chains in this list originate from one sample, sequenced in a study of long-term antiretroviral therapy in people with HIV. A v3.0 immunoSEQ assay was performed at survey level. Data came from immunoSEQ multiplex PCR; TCRdb stores just in-frame clones and leaves some out. The table lists 20,000 to 25,000 clones, about 88% of them singletons. The specimen was unsorted PBMCs, collected 2.3 years after starting antiretroviral therapy. The origin of the receptors is a man between 60 and 70 years old with HIV.

The chain uses TRBV29-1 and TRBJ1-2, with 7 bases lining up with TRBD1. The CDR3 is made up of 13 amino acids. The ends lost 6 bases at V and 1 base at J; junction bases unmatched: 5. The germline V gene encodes CDR1 SQVTM and CDR2 ANQGSEA. This CDR3 reads CSVAGQLNYGYTF. The CDR3, as DNA: TGCAGCGTGGCGGGACAGCTTAACTATGGCTACACCTTC. Looking up the rest from reference TRBV29-1 and TRBJ1-2 gives the full variable domain: SAVISQKPSRDICQRGTSLTIQCQVDSQVTMMFWYRQQPGQSLTLIATANQGSEATYESGFVIDKFPISRPNLTFSTLTVSNMSPEDSSIYLCSVAGQLNYGYTFGSGTRLTVV.

This sequence joins TRBV19 and TRBJ2-1, with TRBD2 matching over 7 bases. The J segment lost 5 bases and the V segment lost 8 bases, leaving 6 bases of the junction unmatched. Germline lookup yields CDR1 LNHDA and CDR2 SQIVND (reference sequence). This CDR3 is 13 amino acids long. CDR3 residues: CASRQREHNEQFF. The CDR3 bases are TGTGCCAGTCGCCAGCGGGAACACAATGAGCAGTTCTTC.

The genes are TRBV2 and TRBJ2-7; no reliable D call. The CDR3 length is 14 residues. Trimming took off 1 base at V and 2 bases at J, with 9 bases between the two ends. Germline lookup yields CDR1 SNHLY and CDR2 FYNNEI. The CDR3 spells CASSEDVRAYEQYF. CDR3 sequence (DNA): TGTGCCAGCAGTGAAGATGTCAGAGCCTACGAGCAGTACTTC.

This sequence joins TRBV30 and TRBJ2-2; TRBD1 matches 7 bases. With 7 bases clipped from V and 4 bases from J, the junction kept 12 bases outside the gene matches. In germline, CDR1 is GTSNPN, CDR2 SVGIG (reference sequence). The length of the CDR3 is 15 residues. This CDR3 reads CASLGQAKGTGELFF. Here the CDR3 DNA reads TGTGCCTCATTAGGACAGGCCAAGGGCACCGGGGAGCTGTTTTTT.

This clone was picked up a small number of times. The chain couples TRBV13 to TRBJ1-2; no firm D call. The CDR3 runs to 12 residues. V lost 3 bases and J lost 6, with 8 bases in between. Germline assignment: CDR1 PRHDT and CDR2 FYEKMQ (reference sequence). CDR3 nucleotide sequence: TGTGCCAGCAGCTTCCCCGGTGATGGCTACACCTTC. Its protein product is CASSFPGDGYTF. Supplemented by reference TRBV13 and TRBJ1-2, the full variable domain reads AAGVIQSPRHLIKEKRETATLKCYPIPRHDTVYWYQQGPGQDPQFLISFYEKMQSDKGSIPDRFSAQQFSDYHSELNMSSLELGDSALYFCASSFPGDGYTFGSGTRLTVV.

This clone has just one count. The chain carries TRBV19 and TRBJ1-2; D remains unclear. The CDR3 is 14 amino acids. Per the germline V gene, CDR1 is LNHDA and CDR2 is SQIVND (reference sequence). Trimming took 9 bases from V and 2 from J, leaving 16 bases between them. The CDR3 reads CASRAGYLNYGYTF. As DNA, the CDR3 is TGTGCCAGCCGAGCGGGTTATTTGAACTATGGCTACACCTTC.

This clone was seen only a few times. The rearrangement joins TRBV19 to TRBJ1-1; D possibly corresponds to TRBD1 (5 bases). In germline, CDR1 is LNHDA, CDR2 SQIVND (reference sequence). V was pared by 2 bases and J by 1 base, with 20 bases between. The CDR3 totals 18 residues. The CDR3 region is CASSIRDREWGKNTEAFF. The CDR3 nucleotides are TGTGCCAGTAGTATACGGGACCGGGAATGGGGGAAGAACACTGAAGCTTTCTTT.

V usage is TRBV10-3 and J usage is TRBJ2-5; 13 nucleotides agree with TRBD2. CDR3 length: 15 amino acids. Looked up from germline, CDR1 is ENHRY and CDR2 is SYGVKD. The J segment lost 6 bases and the V segment lost 6 bases, leaving 7 bases of the junction unmatched. CDR3 protein: CAIRPTSGGAKTQYF. The CDR3 DNA reads TGTGCCATCAGGCCCACTAGCGGGGGGGCGAAGACCCAGTACTTC.

The genes are TRBV5-1 and TRBJ2-1; 7 bases are a match to TRBD1. This CDR3 spans 13 amino acids. V lost 0 bases to trimming and J lost 6 bases; unmatched junction nucleotides: 0. The germline V gene has CDR1 SGHRS and CDR2 YFSETQ. The CDR3 sequence is CASSLDRGNEQFF. For the CDR3, the DNA is TGCGCCAGCAGCTTGGACAGGGGCAATGAGCAGTTCTTC.

This clone appeared once. The chain combines TRBV18 with TRBJ1-4, with D perhaps TRBD1 (5 bases). The ends were cut back, 4 bases at V and 0 bases at J, with 12 bases in the middle. The CDR3 sequence is 16 residues long. From germline, CDR1 is KGHSH and CDR2 LQKENI. CDR3 residues: CASSRQGPATNEKLFF. Here the CDR3 DNA reads TGTGCCAGCTCACGGCAGGGTCCCGCAACTAATGAAAAACTGTTTTTT.

This chain connects TRBV4-3 to TRBJ1-3; D call uncertain. V shed 0 bases and J shed 0 bases, with 18 bases lying between them. The CDR3 contains 19 residues. Germline CDR1 LGHNA, CDR2 YSLEER. CDR3 sequence reads: CASSQDPYGTFSSGNTIYF. The CDR3 region has the DNA TGCGCCAGCAGCCAAGACCCTTATGGAACATTCAGCTCTGGAAACACCATATATTTT.